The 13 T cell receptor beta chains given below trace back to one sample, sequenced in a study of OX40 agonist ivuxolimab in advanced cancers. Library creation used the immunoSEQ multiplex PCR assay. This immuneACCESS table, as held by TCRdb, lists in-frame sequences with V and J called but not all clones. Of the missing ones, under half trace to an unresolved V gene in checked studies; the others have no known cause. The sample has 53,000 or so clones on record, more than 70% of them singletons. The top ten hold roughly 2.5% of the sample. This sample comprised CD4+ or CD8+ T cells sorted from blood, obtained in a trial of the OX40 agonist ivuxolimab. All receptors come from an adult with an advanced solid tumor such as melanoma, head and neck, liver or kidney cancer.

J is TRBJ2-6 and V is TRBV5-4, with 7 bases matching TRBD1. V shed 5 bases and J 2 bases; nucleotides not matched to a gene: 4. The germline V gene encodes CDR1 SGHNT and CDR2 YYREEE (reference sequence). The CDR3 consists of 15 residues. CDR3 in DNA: TGTGCCAGCAGACAAACAGGGGCTGGGGCCAACGTCCTGACTTTC. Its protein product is CASRQTGAGANVLTF.

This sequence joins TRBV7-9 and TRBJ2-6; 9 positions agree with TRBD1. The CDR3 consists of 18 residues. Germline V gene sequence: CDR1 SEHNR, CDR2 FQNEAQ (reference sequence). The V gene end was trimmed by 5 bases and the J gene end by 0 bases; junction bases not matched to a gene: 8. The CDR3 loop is CASSPPGTGNSGANVLTF. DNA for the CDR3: TGTGCCAGCAGCCCACCCGGGACAGGGAACTCTGGGGCCAACGTCCTGACTTTC.

The CDR3 spells CASSLRTSGSYEQYF. CDR3 DNA sequence: TGCGCCAGCAGCTTGCGTACTAGCGGATCCTACGAGCAGTACTTC. The genes are TRBV5-1 and TRBJ2-7; 8 bases map to TRBD2. CDR3 length: 15 residues. V trimming: 1 base; J trimming: 1 base; junction bases outside the gene matches: 4. Germline V gene sequence: CDR1 SGHRS, CDR2 YFSETQ.

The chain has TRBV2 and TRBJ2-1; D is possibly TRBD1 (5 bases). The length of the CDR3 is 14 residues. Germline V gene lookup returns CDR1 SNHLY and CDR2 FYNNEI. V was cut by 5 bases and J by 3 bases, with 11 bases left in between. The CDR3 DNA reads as TGTGCCAGCAGTTCGGTGACAGACTACAATGAGCAGTTCTTC. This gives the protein CASSSVTDYNEQFF.

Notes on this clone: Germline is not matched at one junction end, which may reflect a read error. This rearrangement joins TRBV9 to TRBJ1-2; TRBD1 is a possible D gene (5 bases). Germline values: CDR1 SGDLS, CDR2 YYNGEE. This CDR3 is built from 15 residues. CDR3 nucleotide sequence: TGTGCCGGCAGCCCCCAGACAGCGGCGAACTATGGCTACACCTTC. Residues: CAGSPQTAANYGYTF.

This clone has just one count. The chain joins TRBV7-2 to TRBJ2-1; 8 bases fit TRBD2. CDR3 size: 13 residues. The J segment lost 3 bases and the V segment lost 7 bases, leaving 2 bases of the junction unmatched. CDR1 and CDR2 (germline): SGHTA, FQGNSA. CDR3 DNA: TGTGCCAGCATCCTAGCGGGCTACAATGAGCAGTTCTTC. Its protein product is CASILAGYNEQFF.

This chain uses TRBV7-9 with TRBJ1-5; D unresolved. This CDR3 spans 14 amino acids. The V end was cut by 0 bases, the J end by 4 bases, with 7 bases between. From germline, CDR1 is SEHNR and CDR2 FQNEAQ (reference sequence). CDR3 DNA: TGTGCCAGCAGCTTAGCGGCGGGGAATCAGCCCCAGCATTTT. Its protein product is CASSLAAGNQPQHF.

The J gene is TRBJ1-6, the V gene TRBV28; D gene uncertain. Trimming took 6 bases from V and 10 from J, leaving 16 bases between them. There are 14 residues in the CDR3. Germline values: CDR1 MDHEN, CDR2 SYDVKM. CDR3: CASSFSQAGSPLHF. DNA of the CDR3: TGTGCCAGCAGCTTCTCCCAGGCGGGATCACCCCTCCACTTT.

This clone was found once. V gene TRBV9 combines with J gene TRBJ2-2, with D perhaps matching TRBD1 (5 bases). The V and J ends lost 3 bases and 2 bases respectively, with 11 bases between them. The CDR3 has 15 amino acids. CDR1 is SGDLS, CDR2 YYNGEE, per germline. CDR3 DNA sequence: TGTGCCAGCAGCGCGGAACAGGTCAACACCGGGGAGCTGTTTTTT. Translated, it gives CASSAEQVNTGELFF.

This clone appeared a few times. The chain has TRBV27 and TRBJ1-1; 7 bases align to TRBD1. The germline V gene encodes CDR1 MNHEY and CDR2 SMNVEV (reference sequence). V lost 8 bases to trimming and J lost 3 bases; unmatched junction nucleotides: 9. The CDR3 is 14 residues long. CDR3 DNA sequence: TGTGCCAGCCAGAACAGGGGCGAGGACACTGAAGCTTTCTTT. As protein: CASQNRGEDTEAFF.

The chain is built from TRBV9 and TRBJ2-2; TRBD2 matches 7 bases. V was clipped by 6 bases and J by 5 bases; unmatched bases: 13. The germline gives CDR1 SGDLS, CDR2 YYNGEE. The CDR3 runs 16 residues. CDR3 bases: TGTGCCAGCAAAAGTGAGCGGGACGGGGGGACCGGGGAGCTGTTTTTT. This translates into CASKSERDGGTGELFF.

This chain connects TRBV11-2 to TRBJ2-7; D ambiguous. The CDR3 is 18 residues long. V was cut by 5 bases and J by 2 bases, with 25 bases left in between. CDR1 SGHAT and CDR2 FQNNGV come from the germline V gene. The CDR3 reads CASSIPSIGGRSPYEQYF. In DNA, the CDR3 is TGTGCCAGCAGCATTCCCTCCATCGGTGGGCGGTCCCCCTACGAGCAGTACTTC.

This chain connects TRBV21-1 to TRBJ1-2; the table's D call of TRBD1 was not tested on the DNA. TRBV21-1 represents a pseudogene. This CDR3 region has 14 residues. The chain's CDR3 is CASSLGVGAGGYTF. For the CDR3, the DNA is TGTGCCAGCAGCTTAGGGGTGGGGGCAGGCGGCTACACCTTC.